Shown below are 26 T cell receptor beta chains from a single sample sequenced in a study of blood T cell repertoires in COVID-19. This table comes from immunoSEQ multiplex PCR, and its TCRdb copy is limited to in-frame clones, with some not included. The profile covers under 200,000 clones, with roughly three quarters appearing a single time and nearly 6% taken by the ten largest. The specimen was peripheral blood. The receptors were sampled from a woman between 35 and 50 years old with COVID-19, enrolled during active disease.

The chain has TRBV10-1 and TRBJ1-3; D is uncertain. Germline lookup yields CDR1 WNHNN and CDR2 SYGVQD (reference sequence). This CDR3 spans 15 amino acids. The V gene lost 1 base and the J gene lost 2 bases, with 9 bases spanning the gap. The CDR3 is CASSELFEAGNTIYF. Written as DNA, the CDR3 is TGCGCCAGCAGTGAGTTGTTTGAGGCTGGAAACACCATATATTTT.

The rearrangement joins TRBV21-1 to TRBJ2-5; the D call of TRBD1 is as the table states it, not checked on the DNA. TRBV21-1 is annotated as a pseudogene. The CDR3 is 16 amino acids. The chain's CDR3 is CASSKNVGDNQETQYF. The DNA of the CDR3 is TGTGCCAGCAGCAAAAACGTAGGGGACAACCAAGAGACCCAGTACTTC.

The chain links TRBV19 to TRBJ2-7; D may be TRBD2 (5 bases). The CDR3 has 15 amino acids. Trimming took off 6 bases at V and 4 bases at J, with 19 bases between the two ends. Germline values: CDR1 LNHDA, CDR2 SQIVND (reference sequence). CDR3 DNA: TGTGCCAGTAGCCCCGGGTCGGGGTGGGGTTACGAGCAGTACTTC. Translation gives CASSPGSGWGYEQYF.

The rearrangement uses TRBV5-1 and TRBJ1-1; a possible D gene is TRBD1 (6 bases). CDR3 length: 14 amino acids. V gave up 0 bases and J gave up 3 bases, with 9 bases separating them. CDR1 and CDR2 (germline): SGHRS, YFSETQ. CDR3 in amino acids: CASSLVAGDTEAFF. CDR3 sequence (DNA): TGCGCCAGCAGCTTGGTGGCAGGGGACACTGAAGCTTTCTTT. The whole variable domain, remainder taken from reference TRBV5-1 and TRBJ1-1, is KAGVTQTPRYLIKTRGQQVTLSCSPISGHRSVSWYQQTPGQGLQFLFEYFSETQRNKGNFPGRFSGRQFSNSRSEMNVSTLELGDSALYLCASSLVAGDTEAFFGQGTRLTVV.

The genes are TRBV10-2 and TRBJ1-1; D is undetermined. The CDR3 has 14 residues. V lost 1 base and J 10 bases, leaving 16 bases between the germline ends. Germline CDR1 WSHSY, CDR2 SAAADI. The DNA of the CDR3 is TGCGCCAGCAGTGAGTATGAGAAAATCGCTGTAGCTTTCTTT. Protein: CASSEYEKIAVAFF.

In this sample, this clone turned up a few times. The chain uses TRBV27 and TRBJ1-1, with a possible D match to TRBD1 (5 bases). The V end lost 7 bases, the J end lost 5 bases, and 14 bases lay between the germline ends. Germline V gene sequence: CDR1 MNHEY, CDR2 SMNVEV (reference sequence). This CDR3 contains 13 residues. The CDR3, as DNA: TGTGCCAGCAATACTCAGGGAGGAACTGAAGCTTTCTTT. Its translation: CASNTQGGTEAFF.

The chain uses TRBV6-5 and TRBJ2-7; the D gene is possibly TRBD1 (6 bases). Trimming removed 5 bases from V and 4 bases from J, with 12 bases in between. This CDR3 contains 13 residues. Germline CDR1 MNHEY, CDR2 SVGAGI. The chain's CDR3 is CASSPGQRYEQYF. CDR3 coding DNA: TGTGCCAGCAGTCCCGGACAGCGGTACGAGCAGTACTTC.

The chain joins TRBV5-1 to TRBJ2-5; D is perhaps TRBD2 (6 bases). The ends were cut back, 0 bases at V and 3 bases at J, with 12 bases in the middle. CDR1 is SGHRS and CDR2 is YFSETQ in the germline V gene. The CDR3 totals 15 residues. The CDR3 loop is CASSLDGGVEETQYF. CDR3 bases: TGCGCCAGCAGCTTGGATGGCGGGGTGGAAGAGACCCAGTACTTC.

The gene calls are TRBV29-1 and TRBJ1-5; 8 bases agree with TRBD1. The germline V gene has CDR1 SQVTM and CDR2 ANQGSEA. The CDR3 length is 16 residues. Unmatched junction bases numbered 11, after V lost 0 bases and J lost 7 bases. The CDR3: CSVEDLQGELRQPQHF. Here the CDR3 DNA reads TGCAGCGTTGAAGATCTACAGGGGGAGTTGAGGCAGCCCCAGCATTTT.

This clone appeared once. The germline gene is not matched at one end of the junction; a read error may be the cause. This chain uses TRBV6-1 with TRBJ2-7; tentatively, D is TRBD2 (5 bases). CDR3 length: 13 amino acids. Germline V gene data show CDR1 as MNHNS and CDR2 as SASEGT. Written as DNA, the CDR3 is TGTGCCAGCAGTGAAGCTTCTGGGGAGAAAAAGGACTTC. Amino acid sequence: CASSEASGEKKDF.

This clone was seen a few times. V and J are TRBV9 and TRBJ2-3; the match to TRBD2 covers 11 bases. There are 17 residues in the CDR3. After removal of 0 bases from V and 4 bases from J, the junction contained 7 bases not matched to a gene. Per the germline V gene, CDR1 is SGDLS and CDR2 is YYNGEE. Here the CDR3 reads CASSVDFSSGGSDTQYF. CDR3 in DNA: TGTGCCAGCAGCGTAGACTTCTCTAGCGGGGGGTCAGATACGCAGTATTTT.

The chain joins TRBV27 to TRBJ2-7; a possible D gene is TRBD2 (5 bases). With 5 bases removed from V and 5 bases from J, the gap between germline ends came to 13 bases. Germline lookup yields CDR1 MNHEY and CDR2 SMNVEV (reference sequence). The CDR3 contains 13 residues. The CDR3 DNA reads TGTGCCAGCAGTCCTATACTAGTTGACGAGCAGTACTTC. Encoded protein: CASSPILVDEQYF.

The J gene is TRBJ2-1, the V gene TRBV27; 13 bases align to TRBD2. Trimming at V came to 2 bases and at J to 7 bases, leaving 2 bases not matched to a gene. The CDR3 is 15 residues long. Germline values: CDR1 MNHEY, CDR2 SMNVEV (reference sequence). This CDR3 is CASSLGTSGNNEQFF. CDR3 nucleotides: TGTGCCAGCAGTTTAGGGACTAGCGGGAATAATGAGCAGTTCTTC.

This rearrangement joins TRBV19 to TRBJ2-1; D not resolved. Germline assignment: CDR1 LNHDA and CDR2 SQIVND (reference sequence). V dropped 6 bases and J dropped 1 base, with 13 bases sitting between them. The CDR3 runs to 15 residues. This CDR3 is CASSVAAGSYNEQFF. In DNA form, the CDR3 reads TGTGCCAGTAGCGTAGCTGCCGGATCCTACAATGAGCAGTTCTTC.

This chain joins TRBV5-1 and TRBJ2-7; 9 bases match TRBD1. The V and J ends lost 4 bases and 4 bases, in that order; junction bases with no gene match: 9. The V gene's germline CDR1 is SGHRS and CDR2 YFSETQ. This CDR3 spans 15 amino acids. Here the CDR3 reads CASSMDRGRRYEQYF. Written as DNA, the CDR3 is TGCGCCAGCAGCATGGACAGGGGACGGAGGTACGAGCAGTACTTC.

The V gene is TRBV30, the J gene TRBJ2-2; 8 bases align to TRBD2. Germline V gives CDR1 GTSNPN, CDR2 SVGIG (reference sequence). J lost 6 bases, V lost 3 bases, and 9 bases had no gene match. The length of the CDR3 is 15 residues. This CDR3 reads CAWSGRAGGAGELFF. In DNA form, the CDR3 reads TGTGCCTGGAGCGGGAGGGCCGGGGGAGCCGGGGAGCTGTTTTTT.

This chain joins TRBV7-2 and TRBJ2-5; 7 nucleotides line up with TRBD2. CDR1 is SGHTA, CDR2 FQGNSA, per germline. Unmatched junction bases numbered 6, after V lost 3 bases and J lost 2 bases. The CDR3 contains 15 residues. Here the CDR3 reads CASSFGGGPQETQYF. The CDR3 DNA reads TGTGCCAGCAGCTTCGGGGGAGGGCCTCAAGAGACCCAGTACTTC.

V and J are TRBV6-5 and TRBJ1-5; unclear D gene. There are 12 residues in the CDR3. Trimming took 3 bases from V and 15 from J, leaving 15 bases between them. CDR1 is MNHEY, CDR2 SVGAGI, per germline. The CDR3 here is CASSYAAVSWHF. CDR3 nucleotide sequence: TGTGCCAGCAGTTATGCGGCAGTAAGCTGGCATTTT.

The V call is TRBV19, the J call TRBJ1-6; 9 bases line up with TRBD1. Germline CDR1 is LNHDA and CDR2 is SQIVND (reference sequence). The CDR3 extends over 12 amino acids. V lost 8 bases and J lost 7; bases outside the gene matches: 0. The CDR3 spells CASGTGNSPLHF. The DNA of the CDR3 is TGTGCCAGTGGGACAGGGAATTCACCCCTCCACTTT.

In its sample, this clone was seen once. The chain has TRBV5-8 and TRBJ2-5; 8 bases fit TRBD2. Losses at the gene ends were 4 bases for V and 5 bases for J; bases not matched to a gene: 10. CDR1 and CDR2 (germline): SGHTS, YDEGEE. The CDR3 runs 15 residues. The CDR3 is CASSLSGGDWETQYF. CDR3 DNA: TGTGCCAGCAGCCTCTCGGGGGGGGATTGGGAGACCCAGTACTTC.

In this sample, this clone turned up once. The chain links TRBV27 to TRBJ2-7, with 12 nucleotides matching TRBD2. CDR3 length: 15 amino acids. Germline-derived CDR1 and CDR2 are MNHEY and SMNVEV (reference sequence). V was pared by 6 bases and J by 6 bases, with 9 bases of the junction left unmatched. The CDR3 bases are TGTGCCAGCAGGGGGACTAGCGGGTATTCTCTCGAGCAGTACTTC. It codes for CASRGTSGYSLEQYF.

The rearrangement links TRBV12-3 or TRBV12-4 to TRBJ2-7, with D hard to call. V lost 3 bases, J lost 3 bases, and 9 bases lay in between. The CDR3 contains 13 residues. The CDR3 region has the DNA TGTGCCAGCAGTTTCCGATCCGGCTACGAGCAGTACTTC. This gives the protein CASSFRSGYEQYF.

The chain joins TRBV19 to TRBJ2-1; TRBD2 matches 15 bases. The V segment lost 3 bases and the J segment 6 bases; nucleotides outside the gene matches: 6. This CDR3 is 17 amino acids long. CDR1 and CDR2 from the germline V gene are LNHDA and SQIVND (reference sequence). As DNA, the CDR3 is TGTGCCAGTAGTATCGGCAGGACTAGCGGGAGGGGCAATGAGCAGTTCTTC. Its protein is CASSIGRTSGRGNEQFF.

The rearrangement links TRBV10-3 to TRBJ2-2; 7 bases fit TRBD1. V trimming: 10 bases; J trimming: 2 bases; junction bases outside the gene matches: 4. Germline values: CDR1 ENHRY, CDR2 SYGVKD. The CDR3 is made up of 13 amino acids. The CDR3 loop is CANRDSNTGELFF. CDR3 nucleotide sequence: TGTGCCAACCGGGACAGCAACACCGGGGAGCTGTTTTTT.

The V and J genes are TRBV29-1 and TRBJ1-2; D is ambiguous. CDR1 is SQVTM, CDR2 ANQGSEA, per germline. Trimming shortened V by 3 bases and J by 3 bases, and 8 bases separated the two germline ends. This CDR3 has 12 residues. The CDR3 DNA is TGCAGCGTTGAGATTACAGACTATGGCTACACCTTC. This sequence encodes CSVEITDYGYTF.

This rearrangement joins TRBV19 to TRBJ2-5; TRBD2 matches at 7 bases. CDR1 is LNHDA, CDR2 SQIVND, per germline (reference sequence). V lost 1 base to trimming and J lost 5 bases; unmatched junction nucleotides: 4. The CDR3 runs to 14 residues. The chain's CDR3 is CASSIVWGGETQYF. CDR3 sequence (DNA): TGTGCCAGTAGTATAGTTTGGGGGGGGGAGACCCAGTACTTC.